This TCR beta chain was retrieved from a study of blood T cell repertoires in COVID-19. Background on the study: The cDNA or gDNA used as material had been derived from T cells, B-cell-depleted T cells, or PBMCs.

Per the study methods: Scientists estimated how many nucleated cells there were by amplifying reference gene primers. TCRdb keeps only in-frame clones here, not all; method: immunoSEQ multiplex PCR. The V and J calls and clone size are taken from that table; D and trimming were inferred from the DNA. The sample has tens of thousands of clones, 70% to 85% seen once; the top ten hold approximately 5.3%. The cohort comprised adults aged roughly 18 to 95 years residing in some 24 US areas. In assigning cohorts, the study relied on participant-reported clinical history. The receptor comes from a woman between 45 and 65 years old with acute COVID-19. The sample comprised PBMCs or T cells enriched from blood (not recorded which).

The chain's CDR3 is CSASTTDLYEQYF. CDR3 bases: TGCAGTGCTAGTACGACAGACCTATACGAGCAGTACTTC. The V and J genes are TRBV20-1 and TRBJ2-7, with D possibly being TRBD1 (5 bases). V lost 3 bases, J lost 4 bases, and 13 bases lay in between. This CDR3 comprises 13 residues. Germline V CDR1 and CDR2: DFQATT, SNEGSKA (reference sequence).